This entry lists 18 T cell receptor beta chains sequenced from one sample in a study of TIL therapy for anti-PD-1-resistant metastatic lung cancer. Time point in this sample: pre-treatment sample, taken before nivolumab and TIL therapy. The immunoSEQ assay was v3. Assay: immunoSEQ multiplex PCR; the TCRdb copy retains only in-frame clones and omits some. This table holds roughly 57,000 clones, 81% found once. The input for sequencing was blood, taken at baseline. The receptors were gathered from a person between 25 and 79 years old with non-small cell lung cancer.

The rearrangement joins TRBV27 to TRBJ2-7, with TRBD2 matching over 7 bases. V lost 1 base, J lost 0 bases, and 12 bases stayed unmatched. CDR1 and CDR2 from the germline V gene are MNHEY and SMNVEV (reference sequence). The CDR3 loop spans 18 amino acids. The CDR3 region is CASSLYGPGASGSYEQYF. CDR3 DNA: TGTGCCAGCAGTTTATATGGCCCCGGTGCTAGCGGCTCCTACGAGCAGTACTTC.

The chain uses TRBV5-5 and TRBJ2-7; no clear D. V dropped 5 bases and J dropped 3 bases, with 18 bases sitting between them. CDR1 is SGHKS and CDR2 is YYEKEE in the germline V gene (reference sequence). The CDR3 has 15 amino acids. The CDR3: CASRTEPRNNYEQYF. CDR3 sequence (DNA): TGTGCCAGCAGAACCGAACCCAGGAACAACTACGAGCAGTACTTC.

The chain carries TRBV7-6 and TRBJ2-5, with 10 nucleotides matching TRBD2. The CDR3 is made up of 15 amino acids. The trim removed 2 bases at V and 4 bases at J, leaving 4 bases unmatched. Germline V gene data show CDR1 as SGHVS and CDR2 as FNYEAQ. In DNA, the CDR3 is TGTGCCAGCAGCTTAAGTCTAGCGGGAGCAGAGACCCAGTACTTC. This sequence encodes CASSLSLAGAETQYF.

Here the CDR3 reads CASSLAKSGRTSSGNTIYF. In nucleotides, the CDR3 is TGTGCCAGCAGCTTGGCCAAATCGGGCAGGACGAGCTCTGGAAACACCATATATTTT. The genes are TRBV5-6 and TRBJ1-3, with D unresolved. CDR1 is SGHDT, CDR2 YYEEEE, per germline. V dropped 0 bases and J dropped 0 bases, with 19 bases sitting between them. The CDR3 length is 19 residues.

The chain combines TRBV27 with TRBJ2-2; weak D call: TRBD2 (6 bases). The CDR3 extends over 16 amino acids. V was trimmed by 3 bases and J by 6 bases, leaving 17 bases between them. Germline values: CDR1 MNHEY, CDR2 SMNVEV (reference sequence). This CDR3 reads CASSFLGRNLAGELFF. The CDR3, as DNA: TGTGCCAGCAGTTTTCTTGGGAGGAATTTGGCCGGGGAGCTGTTTTTT.

Here the CDR3 reads CASSRTSDRSYNEQFF. The CDR3 DNA reads TGTGCCAGCAGCAGGACTAGCGATCGGAGCTACAATGAGCAGTTCTTC. The chain uses TRBV7-2 and TRBJ2-1; 9 bases are shared with TRBD2. The V and J ends lost 5 bases and 3 bases, in that order; junction bases with no gene match: 8. CDR1 SGHTA and CDR2 FQGNSA come from the germline V gene. The CDR3 loop spans 16 amino acids.

The CDR3 sequence is CSVRREWRQETQYF. The CDR3, as DNA: TGCAGCGTCCGGAGGGAGTGGCGTCAAGAGACCCAGTACTTC. The chain links TRBV29-1 to TRBJ2-5; tentatively, D is TRBD2 (6 bases). Trimming stripped 6 bases from V and 2 bases from J, with 16 bases between. Germline-derived CDR1 and CDR2 are SQVTM and ANQGSEA. This CDR3 has 14 residues.

The chain uses TRBV12-3 or TRBV12-4 and TRBJ2-1, with TRBD1 matching over 9 bases. The junction had 7 bases not matched to a gene; V was cut back by 0 bases and J by 16 bases. The length of the CDR3 is 13 residues. The CDR3, as DNA: TGTGCCAGCAGTTTAGCGTCGGGACAGGGATGTTTCTTC. As protein: CASSLASGQGCFF.

V and J are TRBV15 and TRBJ1-5; D is undetermined. The CDR3 extends over 17 amino acids. Germline V gene data show CDR1 as LNHNV and CDR2 as YYDKDF (reference sequence). With 3 bases removed from V and 0 bases from J, the gap between germline ends came to 15 bases. This chain's CDR3 is CATSRRAAYNSNQPQHF. The CDR3 DNA reads as TGTGCCACCAGCAGGAGGGCGGCATACAATAGCAATCAGCCCCAGCATTTT.

The count of this clone is one. This chain's CDR3 is CASRSDRGLSYEQYF. The CDR3 DNA reads as TGCGCCAGCAGGTCCGACAGGGGGCTCTCCTACGAGCAGTACTTC. V and J are TRBV5-1 and TRBJ2-7; 10 bases line up with TRBD1. CDR3 length: 15 residues. Unmatched junction bases numbered 5, after V lost 5 bases and J lost 0 bases. CDR1 and CDR2 (germline): SGHRS, YFSETQ. Full variable domain (rest looked up from reference TRBV5-1 and TRBJ2-7): KAGVTQTPRYLIKTRGQQVTLSCSPISGHRSVSWYQQTPGQGLQFLFEYFSETQRNKGNFPGRFSGRQFSNSRSEMNVSTLELGDSALYLCASRSDRGLSYEQYFGPGTRLTVT.

This chain joins TRBV5-1 and TRBJ2-1; either TRBD1 or TRBD2 may supply D (6 bases each). Looked up from germline, CDR1 is SGHRS and CDR2 is YFSETQ. V gave up 6 bases and J gave up 8 bases, with 18 bases separating them. The CDR3 totals 14 residues. The CDR3 DNA is TGCGCCAGCACCCCGGAGGGGGGCCTGGATGAGCAGTTCTTC. Amino acids: CASTPEGGLDEQFF.

This clone appeared a few times. The rearrangement uses TRBV2 and TRBJ1-5; 8 bases line up with TRBD1. The CDR3 loop spans 15 amino acids. J was trimmed by 2 bases and V by 4 bases; bases with no gene match: 4. CDR1 and CDR2 (germline): SNHLY, FYNNEI. DNA for the CDR3: TGTGCCAGCAGTGCGACAGGGGCTGGCAATCAGCCCCAGCATTTT. Protein product: CASSATGAGNQPQHF.

About this clone itself: An end of the junction does not agree with germline; a read error may underlie this. The chain couples TRBV7-7 to TRBJ2-1; no firm D call. The CDR3 sequence is 14 residues long. Per germline, CDR1 SSHAT and CDR2 FNYEAQ (reference sequence). Here the CDR3 reads CASSSTLTGNEQFF. The CDR3 region has the DNA TGTGCTAGCAGCTCCACCCTGACTGGCAATGAGCAGTTCTTC.

Points on this clone: The same CDR3 also results from other DNA sequences found in this sample. The V gene is TRBV7-9, the J gene TRBJ1-2, with a tentative D call TRBD1 (5 bases). This CDR3 comprises 14 residues. V lost 0 bases to trimming and J lost 0 bases, with 5 bases between them. Germline CDR1 and CDR2: SEHNR and FQNEAQ (reference sequence). CDR3 in DNA: TGTGCCAGCAGCTTAGCAGGGGCTAACTATGGCTACACCTTC. Translating it yields CASSLAGANYGYTF. The complete variable domain, with remaining parts taken from reference TRBV7-9 and TRBJ1-2, reads DTGVSQNPRHKITKRGQNVTFRCDPISEHNRLYWYRQTLGQGPEFLTYFQNEAQLEKSRLLSDRFSAERPKGSFSTLEIQRTEQGDSAMYLCASSLAGANYGYTFGSGTRLTVV.

The CDR3 nucleotides are TGTGCCTGGAGTAGGATGAGTGGAGGGCATGAAAAACTGTTTTTT. Amino acid sequence: CAWSRMSGGHEKLFF. This chain joins TRBV30 and TRBJ1-4; no reliable D call. This CDR3 region has 15 residues. Trimming took off 2 bases at V and 6 bases at J, with 16 bases between the two ends. Germline values: CDR1 GTSNPN, CDR2 SVGIG (reference sequence). The full variable domain, completed using reference TRBV30 and TRBJ1-4, is SQTIHQWPATLVQPVGSPLSLECTVEGTSNPNLYWYRQAAGRGLQLLFYSVGIGQISSEVPQNLSASRPQDRQFILSSKKLLLSDSGFYLCAWSRMSGGHEKLFFGSGTQLSVL.

The chain links TRBV7-2 to TRBJ2-2, with D tentatively TRBD2 (6 bases). Germline CDR1 SGHTA, CDR2 FQGNSA. The CDR3 consists of 14 residues. V gave up 0 bases and J gave up 4 bases, with 6 bases separating them. CDR3 region: CASSLALATGELFF. CDR3 DNA sequence: TGTGCCAGCAGCTTAGCACTAGCCACCGGGGAGCTGTTTTTT.

The chain recombines TRBV5-1 with TRBJ2-3; 8 nucleotides agree with TRBD1. Germline CDR1 and CDR2: SGHRS and YFSETQ. The length of the CDR3 is 15 residues. V shed 6 bases, J shed 2 bases, and the junction held 8 bases outside the gene matches. CDR3 residues: CASTAGTGFTDTQYF. In nucleotides, the CDR3 is TGCGCCAGCACCGCCGGGACAGGTTTCACAGATACGCAGTATTTT.

This chain connects TRBV5-8 to TRBJ1-3; D perhaps matches TRBD1 (5 bases). The CDR3 totals 14 residues. Trimming pared 1 base from V and 7 bases from J, leaving 12 bases between. Looked up from germline, CDR1 is SGHTS and CDR2 is YDEGEE. The CDR3 here is CASSLRGHWNTIYF. CDR3 nucleotides: TGTGCCAGCAGCTTGAGAGGACACTGGAACACCATATATTTT. Looking up the rest from reference TRBV5-8 and TRBJ1-3 gives the full variable domain: EAGVTQSPTHLIKTRGQQATLRCSPISGHTSVYWYQQALGLGLQFLLWYDEGEERNRGNFPPRFSGRQFPNYSSELNVNALELEDSALYLCASSLRGHWNTIYFGEGSWLTVV.